The 22 T cell receptor beta chains below were found in one sample sequenced in a study of shared clonotypes between healthy human individuals. Using immunoSEQ multiplex PCR, the repertoire was profiled, and TCRdb retains in-frame clones only, with some absent. This repertoire shows about 480,000 clones, more than 65% found once; its top ten account for 10% to 15%. The specimen sequenced was PBMCs. All receptors derive from a middle-aged woman in good health. Some clones in this sample may be carry-over from other donors' samples.

The chain uses TRBV29-1 and TRBJ2-3; 9 bases agree with TRBD2. This CDR3 comprises 13 residues. V lost 3 bases to trimming and J lost 4 bases; unmatched junction nucleotides: 2. Germline loops: CDR1 SQVTM, CDR2 ANQGSEA. The CDR3 loop is CSVEPSGADTQYF. In DNA, the CDR3 is TGCAGCGTTGAGCCTAGCGGGGCAGATACGCAGTATTTT.

This clone was seen at least ten times. The chain links TRBV18 to TRBJ2-3; 8 bases align to TRBD1. Trimming removed 5 bases from V and 6 bases from J; junction bases left unmatched: 7. From germline, CDR1 is KGHSH and CDR2 LQKENI. The length of the CDR3 is 14 residues. The CDR3 DNA sequence: TGTGCCAGCTCATCTCTGACAGGGGAGGATACGCAGTATTTT. Translating gives CASSSLTGEDTQYF.

The rearrangement uses TRBV7-9 and TRBJ2-5, with TRBD2 matching 7 bases. With V trimmed by 5 bases and J by 0 bases, 6 bases remained unmatched. This CDR3 comprises 15 residues. Germline V CDR1 and CDR2: SEHNR, FQNEAQ (reference sequence). The chain's CDR3 is CASSPTGGYQETQYF. The CDR3 DNA reads as TGTGCCAGCAGCCCTACCGGGGGGTACCAAGAGACCCAGTACTTC.

CDR3 amino acids: CASSPRVDEQYF. CDR3 sequence (DNA): TGTGCCAGCAGCCCCAGGGTTGACGAGCAGTACTTC. The chain combines TRBV7-9 with TRBJ2-7, with D possibly being TRBD1 (5 bases). The germline V gene has CDR1 SEHNR and CDR2 FQNEAQ (reference sequence). Between the trimmed V and J ends, which lost 5 bases and 5 bases, there was a span of 10 bases. The CDR3 length is 12 residues.

For the CDR3, the DNA is TGCGCCAGCAGTGACAGCTACGAGCAGTACTTC. As protein: CASSDSYEQYF. J is TRBJ2-5 and V is TRBV10-2; no clear D gene. The end of the DNA aligns better with TRBJ2-7, so the J call may be wrong. CDR1 WSHSY and CDR2 SAAADI come from the germline V gene. This CDR3 is 11 amino acids long.

This clone was detected a few times. V gene TRBV28 combines with J gene TRBJ2-7, with 9 bases matching TRBD1. Germline loops: CDR1 MDHEN, CDR2 SYDVKM. V was pared by 6 bases and J by 3 bases, with 9 bases of the junction left unmatched. This CDR3 has 15 amino acids. The CDR3 spells CASREPGQGGYEQYF. The CDR3, as DNA: TGTGCCAGCAGGGAGCCGGGACAGGGAGGCTACGAGCAGTACTTC.

The chain combines TRBV7-2 with TRBJ2-1; D remains unclear. The V and J ends lost 3 bases and 3 bases respectively, with 6 bases between them. This CDR3 spans 13 amino acids. Germline CDR1 and CDR2: SGHTA and FQGNSA. Written as DNA, the CDR3 is TGTGCCAGCAGCTTGAACAGCTACAATGAGCAGTTCTTC. Amino acids: CASSLNSYNEQFF.

This chain links TRBV5-6 with TRBJ2-2; TRBD2 matches 12 bases. CDR3 length: 17 amino acids. J gave up 5 bases and V 3 bases, and 8 bases lay outside the gene matches. The germline CDR1 and CDR2 sequences are SGHDT and YYEEEE. The CDR3 loop is CASSYRLAGVRTGELFF. The CDR3 nucleotides are TGTGCCAGCAGCTACAGACTAGCGGGAGTTAGGACCGGGGAGCTGTTTTTT.

The V gene is TRBV7-2, the J gene TRBJ1-1; D might be TRBD1 (5 bases). Per germline, CDR1 SGHTA and CDR2 FQGNSA. This CDR3 has 13 amino acids. V was trimmed by 3 bases and J by 4 bases, leaving 9 bases between them. Here the CDR3 reads CASSFGGTTEAFF. In nucleotides, the CDR3 is TGTGCCAGCAGCTTCGGTGGGACCACTGAAGCTTTCTTT.

The table lists this clone with a few counts. The V gene is TRBV2, the J gene TRBJ1-4, with 11 bases aligning to TRBD1. V lost 6 bases, J lost 10 bases, and 16 bases stayed unmatched. The CDR3 extends over 17 amino acids. Looked up from germline, CDR1 is SNHLY and CDR2 is FYNNEI. CDR3 bases: TGTGCCAGCAGCAATGAGGGACAGGGGGGCGGCTTGGTAAAACTGTTTTTT. Its translation: CASSNEGQGGGLVKLFF.

V is TRBV19 and J is TRBJ2-5, with D perhaps being TRBD1 or TRBD2 (6 bases each). Germline V gene sequence: CDR1 LNHDA, CDR2 SQIVND (reference sequence). Trimming took off 3 bases at V and 4 bases at J, with 9 bases between the two ends. CDR3 size: 13 residues. CDR3 residues: CASSIGGLETQYF. For the CDR3, the DNA is TGTGCCAGTAGTATTGGGGGGCTAGAGACCCAGTACTTC.

This chain links TRBV11-3 with TRBJ1-1, with unresolved D. Germline CDR1 reads SGHNT; CDR2 reads YENEEA. V was cut by 5 bases and J by 1 base, with 8 bases left in between. CDR3 length: 13 residues. CDR3 residues: CASSSPGNTEAFF. The CDR3 bases are TGTGCCAGCAGCAGTCCAGGGAACACTGAAGCTTTCTTT.

This clone was seen at least ten times. The rearrangement joins TRBV5-1 to TRBJ2-2; a weak D match, TRBD2 (8 bases). This CDR3 has 16 residues. V shed 4 bases and J shed 5 bases, with 18 bases lying between them. Germline V gene data show CDR1 as SGHRS and CDR2 as YFSETQ. The CDR3 DNA is TGCGCCAGCAGCGTTGACAGGGCGGGAGGAACCGGGGAGCTGTTTTTT. As protein: CASSVDRAGGTGELFF.

V and J are TRBV7-7 and TRBJ2-2, with a weak D call TRBD1 (5 bases). The ends were cut back, 4 bases at V and 0 bases at J, with 6 bases in the middle. This CDR3 is 14 amino acids long. Germline CDR1 is SSHAT and CDR2 is FNYEAQ (reference sequence). The CDR3 nucleotides are TGTGCCAGCAGCTGGGGCGCGAACACCGGGGAGCTGTTTTTT. Protein sequence: CASSWGANTGELFF.

The J gene is TRBJ2-7, the V gene TRBV10-3, with a possible D match to TRBD1 (5 bases). The CDR3 is 13 residues long. The V end was cut by 3 bases, the J end by 2 bases, with 8 bases between. Germline V gene data show CDR1 as ENHRY and CDR2 as SYGVKD. The CDR3 region is CAISDPTAYEQYF. The CDR3 nucleotides are TGTGCCATCAGTGATCCGACAGCCTACGAGCAGTACTTC.

The rearrangement uses TRBV6-1 and TRBJ1-1; D remains ambiguous. The CDR3 length is 13 residues. V was clipped by 7 bases and J by 0 bases, with 9 bases between them. Looked up from germline, CDR1 is MNHNS and CDR2 is SASEGT. In nucleotides, the CDR3 is TGTGCCAGCACCCAAATGGTGAACACTGAAGCTTTCTTT. Its translation is CASTQMVNTEAFF.

At least ten counts were recorded for this clone. The identical CDR3 is also encoded by other nucleotide sequences in the sample. This chain links TRBV28 with TRBJ2-6; 10 bases align to TRBD2. V lost 5 bases, J lost 0 bases, and 7 bases stayed unmatched. Germline CDR1 reads MDHEN; CDR2 reads SYDVKM. This CDR3 is built from 18 residues. The CDR3 spells CASSPSLAGDSGANVLTF. The CDR3, as DNA: TGTGCCAGCAGTCCGTCCCTAGCGGGGGACTCTGGGGCCAACGTCCTGACTTTC.

The DNA of the CDR3 is TGTGCCAGCAGACGAGTACGGCCCGGACAGGGGAAAAGCAATGAGCAGTTCTTC. Protein sequence: CASRRVRPGQGKSNEQFF. This rearrangement joins TRBV11-2 to TRBJ2-1; 9 nucleotides agree with TRBD1. V lost 6 bases and J lost 6; bases outside the gene matches: 18. This CDR3 has 18 residues. The germline V gene encodes CDR1 SGHAT and CDR2 FQNNGV.

The V call is TRBV15, the J call TRBJ2-5; 8 bases fit TRBD2. Germline CDR1 is LNHNV and CDR2 is YYDKDF (reference sequence). Losses at the gene ends were 2 bases for V and 4 bases for J; bases not matched to a gene: 9. This CDR3 comprises 16 residues. The CDR3 region has the DNA TGTGCCACCAGCAGAAGGTTGGGCGGGAGGCGAGAGACCCAGTACTTC. Translation gives CATSRRLGGRRETQYF.

The chain combines TRBV28 with TRBJ2-2; D call uncertain. The V gene's germline CDR1 is MDHEN and CDR2 SYDVKM. With 3 bases removed from V and 3 bases from J, the gap between germline ends came to 5 bases. There are 13 residues in the CDR3. CDR3: CASSLVHTGELFF. CDR3 nucleotide sequence: TGTGCCAGCAGTTTGGTTCACACCGGGGAGCTGTTTTTT. The whole variable domain, remainder taken from reference TRBV28 and TRBJ2-2, is DVKVTQSSRYLVKRTGEKVFLECVQDMDHENMFWYRQDPGLGLRLIYFSYDVKMKEKGDIPEGYSVSREKKERFSLILESASTNQTSMYLCASSLVHTGELFFGEGSRLTVL.

The chain has TRBV6-5 and TRBJ2-3; the match to TRBD2 covers 7 bases. CDR1 and CDR2 (germline): MNHEY, SVGAGI. CDR3 length: 14 amino acids. V dropped 2 bases and J dropped 3; count of bases not matched to a gene: 2. CDR3 in amino acids: CASSYGGGTDTQYF. The CDR3 nucleotides read TGTGCCAGCAGTTACGGGGGGGGGACAGATACGCAGTATTTT.

This clone has just a few counts. This same CDR3 is encoded by further DNA sequences in the sample. The rearrangement joins TRBV30 to TRBJ2-5, with 8 bases lining up with TRBD2. Per the germline V gene, CDR1 is GTSNPN and CDR2 is SVGIG (reference sequence). The CDR3 is 15 residues long. Germline trimming cut 2 bases from V and 2 bases from J; bases unmatched to any gene: 7. The CDR3 nucleotides read TGTGCCTGGAGTAAAGCGGGAGTGTTACAAGAGACCCAGTACTTC. Its protein product is CAWSKAGVLQETQYF.